The entry that follows covers one T cell receptor beta chain sequence. Trimming removed 0 bases at V and 10 bases at J, with 10 bases between. The V gene's germline CDR1 is SGHTA and CDR2 FQGNSA. CDR3 length: 13 amino acids. The data were taken from a study of blood T cell repertoires in COVID-19. The study assigned cohorts using participant-reported clinical history. All recovered Cohort 3 donors got two negative PCRs, got clearance, or saw symptom resolution. Profiling relied on immunoSEQ multiplex PCR, and the TCRdb table lists in-frame clones only, not all of them. The sample yields some 160,000 clones, 85% to 90% seen once.

The V gene is TRBV7-2, the J gene TRBJ2-1; D unclear. This sequence was found in a woman between 50 and 59 years old who had recovered from COVID-19. The source material was PBMCs or T cells enriched from blood (not recorded which). CDR3 residues: CASSLARVEEQFF. The CDR3 DNA follows: TGTGCCAGCAGCTTAGCGCGAGTGGAGGAGCAGTTCTTC.